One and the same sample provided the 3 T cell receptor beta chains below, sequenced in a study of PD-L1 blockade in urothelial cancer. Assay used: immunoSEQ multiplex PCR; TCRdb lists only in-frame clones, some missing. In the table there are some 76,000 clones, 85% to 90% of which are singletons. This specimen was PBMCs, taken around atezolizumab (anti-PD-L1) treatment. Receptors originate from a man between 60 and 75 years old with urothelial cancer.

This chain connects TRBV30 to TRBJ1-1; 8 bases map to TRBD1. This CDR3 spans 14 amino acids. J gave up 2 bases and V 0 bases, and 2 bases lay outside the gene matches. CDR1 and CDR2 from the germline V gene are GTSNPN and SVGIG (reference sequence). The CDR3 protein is CAWSVGQGNTEAFF. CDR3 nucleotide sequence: TGTGCCTGGAGTGTAGGACAGGGAAACACTGAAGCTTTCTTT.

The DNA of the CDR3 is TGTGCCAGCAGCCAATGGGACAGTAACTACGAGCAGTACTTC. Protein product: CASSQWDSNYEQYF. The chain combines TRBV11-1 with TRBJ2-7; 7 bases are a match to TRBD1. The junction had 7 bases not matched to a gene; V was cut back by 5 bases and J by 3 bases. Germline V lookup: CDR1 SGHAT, CDR2 FQDESV (reference sequence). CDR3 length: 14 residues. Full variable domain (remainder filled in from reference TRBV11-1 and TRBJ2-7): EAEVAQSPRYKITEKSQAVAFWCDPISGHATLYWYRQILGQGPELLVQFQDESVVDDSQLPKDRFSAERLKGVDSTLKIQPAELGDSAMYLCASSQWDSNYEQYFGPGTRLTVT.

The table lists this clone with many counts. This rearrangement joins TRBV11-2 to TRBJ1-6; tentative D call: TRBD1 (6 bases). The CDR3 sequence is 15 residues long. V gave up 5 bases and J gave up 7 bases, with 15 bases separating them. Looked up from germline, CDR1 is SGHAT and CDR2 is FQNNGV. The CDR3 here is CASSPVARGNSPLHF. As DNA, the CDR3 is TGTGCCAGCAGCCCCGTGGCCAGGGGCAATTCACCCCTCCACTTT.